This entry is about one T cell receptor beta chain. Its antigen is unknown. This record belongs to a study of CD8 T cells in ankylosing spondylitis. General study findings and limits: Significant enrichment of disease-linked clones was reportedly seen in matched ankylosing spondylitis synovial fluid.

TCRdb itself ran the 5' RACE reads through MiXCR, one entry per CDR3 protein. Of under 450,000 distinct CDR3 sequences in the sample, 20% to 25% were seen once. CDR3 length equals 17 residues. V shed 1 base and J 5 bases; nucleotides not matched to a gene: 13. From germline, CDR1 is MGHRA and CDR2 YSYEKL. The rearrangement uses TRBV4-1 and TRBJ1-2; 7 nucleotides align to TRBD1. The sequenced material came from blood, either unsorted or a sorted T cell fraction (not recorded which). This TCR derives from a male donor with ankylosing spondylitis or in good health (not recorded which). CDR3 in amino acids: CASSQVPGQEGGYGYTF. For the CDR3, the DNA is TGCGCCAGCAGCCAAGTACCCGGACAGGAGGGTGGGTATGGCTACACCTTC.